This T cell receptor (beta chain) was observed in a study of cytomegalovirus exposure and HLA in healthy donors. V shed 0 bases and J 2 bases; nucleotides not matched to a gene: 2. Germline CDR1 and CDR2: SGDLS and YYNGEE. The CDR3 consists of 15 residues. PCR was performed using 60 Vbeta and 13 Jbeta primers. Clones were read by immunoSEQ multiplex PCR, and TCRdb kept only the in-frame ones, dropping some. Of about 130,000 clones listed, 65% to 80% are singletons. Sequenced sample: PBMCs. V and J are TRBV9 and TRBJ2-3; TRBD2 matches at 8 bases. The receptor comes from a woman aged 55-69 years in good health and CMV-seropositive. The DNA of the CDR3 is TGTGCCAGCAGCGTAGGGCGGGGGGCCACAGATACGCAGTATTTT. Protein product: CASSVGRGATDTQYF. Based on the CDR3 plus reference TRBV9 and TRBJ2-3, the full variable domain is DSGVTQTPKHLITATGQRVTLRCSPRSGDLSVYWYQQSLDQGLQFLIQYYNGEERAKGNILERFSAQQFPDLHSELNLSSLELGDSALYFCASSVGRGATDTQYFGPGTRLTVL.